What follows is one T cell receptor beta chain and its context. Its antigen remains unknown. This specimen comes from a study of T cell responses to AZD1222 COVID-19 vaccine. Study findings and constraints: Clonal diversity was possibly underestimated, and the donors were mostly white British, with more females.

The V gene lost 5 bases and the J gene lost 8 bases, with 13 bases spanning the gap. Per the germline V gene, CDR1 is MNHEY and CDR2 is SMNVEV (reference sequence). CDR3 length: 13 residues. Measured with immunoSEQ multiplex PCR; TCRdb has only the in-frame clones, and not every one. The table records approximately 150,000 clones, 80% to 90% of them present only once. The TCR originated in an adult in good health. The genes are TRBV27 and TRBJ1-3, with D tentatively TRBD1 (5 bases). This specimen consisted of peripheral blood, obtained on day 0 of AZD1222 vaccination. CDR3 amino acids: CASSPSLGDTIYF. CDR3 sequence (DNA): TGTGCCAGCAGTCCCTCATTAGGGGACACCATATATTTT.